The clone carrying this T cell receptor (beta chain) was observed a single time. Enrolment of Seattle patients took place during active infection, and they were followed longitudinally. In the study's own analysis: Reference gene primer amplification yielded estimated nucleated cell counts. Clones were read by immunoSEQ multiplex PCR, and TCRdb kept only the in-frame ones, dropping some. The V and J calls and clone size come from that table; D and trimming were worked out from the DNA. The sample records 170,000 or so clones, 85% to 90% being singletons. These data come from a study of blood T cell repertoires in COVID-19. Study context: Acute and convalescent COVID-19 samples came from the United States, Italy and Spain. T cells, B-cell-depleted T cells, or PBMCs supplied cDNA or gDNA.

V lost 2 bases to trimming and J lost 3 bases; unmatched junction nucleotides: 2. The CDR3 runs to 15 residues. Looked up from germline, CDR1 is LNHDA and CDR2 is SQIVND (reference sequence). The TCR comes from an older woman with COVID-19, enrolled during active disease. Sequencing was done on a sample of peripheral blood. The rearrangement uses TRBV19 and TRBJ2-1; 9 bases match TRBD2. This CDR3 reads CASSILAGHYNEQFF. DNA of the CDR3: TGTGCCAGTAGTATACTAGCGGGGCACTACAATGAGCAGTTCTTC.